Detailed here is one T cell receptor (beta chain). Germline CDR1 ENHRY, CDR2 SYGVKD. The length of the CDR3 is 13 residues. V shed 4 bases and J shed 6 bases, with 10 bases lying between them. TCRdb re-analysed the RT-PCR reads in MiXCR, keeping a single row per CDR3 protein. Among hundreds of thousands of distinct CDR3 sequences listed, around 11% were seen once. The sample comes from a study of response to subunit inactivated influenza vaccine. These records were also assigned to another study, of T cells expressing NK-cell markers. That report notes: Making the TCR beta cDNA relied on 5'RACE template switching with UMIs. The TCR beta repertoires were obtained from sorted CD3+CD56+NKG2C+, CD3+CD56+NKG2C- and CD3+CD56-NKG2C+ T cells. What restricted sorting to alpha-beta TCR T cells in several experiments was an anti-gamma-delta TCR antibody. Dominant NKG2C+ clonotype frequencies of roughly 1.0-7.0% of CD8+ T cells were measured in roughly 6 donors. Similarly, these clonotypes led the CD3+CD56-NKG2C+ fraction as well in a few donors.

The rearrangement joins TRBV10-3 to TRBJ1-5; D remains unclear. This clonotype originated in a man in his fifties or sixties who received an inactivated influenza vaccine. The sequencing used PBMCs from blood, collected on the day of vaccination. CDR3 bases: TGTGCCATCAGTGGTGGTATAACTCAGCCCCAGCATTTT. Its translation: CAISGGITQPQHF.